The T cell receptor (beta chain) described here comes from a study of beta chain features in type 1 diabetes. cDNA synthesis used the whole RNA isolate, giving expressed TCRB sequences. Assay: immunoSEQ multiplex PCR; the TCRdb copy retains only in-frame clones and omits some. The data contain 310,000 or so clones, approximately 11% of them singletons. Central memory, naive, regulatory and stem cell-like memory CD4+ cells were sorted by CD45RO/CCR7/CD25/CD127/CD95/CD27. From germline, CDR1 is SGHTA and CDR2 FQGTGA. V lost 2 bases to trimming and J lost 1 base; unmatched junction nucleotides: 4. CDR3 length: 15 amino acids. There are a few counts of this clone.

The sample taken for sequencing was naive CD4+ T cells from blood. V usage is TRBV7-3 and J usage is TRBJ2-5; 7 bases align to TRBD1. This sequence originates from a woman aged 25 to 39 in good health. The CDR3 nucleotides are TGTGCCAGCAGCTTATTTACAGGGGCCCAAGAGACCCAGTACTTC. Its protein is CASSLFTGAQETQYF. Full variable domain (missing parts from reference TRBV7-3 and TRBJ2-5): GAGVSQTPSNKVTEKGKYVELRCDPISGHTALYWYRQSLGQGPEFLIYFQGTGAADDSGLPNDRFFAVRPEGSVSTLKIQRTERGDSAVYLCASSLFTGAQETQYFGPGTRLLVL.